This TCR beta chain comes out of a study of T cell responses to AZD1222 COVID-19 vaccine. General study points: There were mostly white British donors and more females than males, and clonal diversity was possibly underestimated. Seropositivity was recorded at baseline in only 5 or 6 AZD1222 recipients. Spike-wide vaccine-associated CD4 TCRs dominated at 160-218 and 743-854.

This clone was picked up one time. Its specificity is unknown. TCRdb's table, derived via immunoSEQ multiplex PCR, lists solely in-frame clones and lacks some. The sample holds about 180,000 clones; roughly 91% are singletons and the top ten take 1.9%. Trimming cost V 7 bases and J 6 bases; bases outside gene matches: 9. In germline, CDR1 is ENHRY, CDR2 SYGVKD. The CDR3 contains 15 residues. The material sequenced was peripheral blood, taken 28 days after the second AZD1222 dose. The chain links TRBV10-3 to TRBJ2-2; 9 bases map to TRBD1. This receptor was taken from an adult who received the AZD1222 COVID-19 vaccine. CDR3 loop: CAITDGQGSPGELFF. The DNA of the CDR3 is TGTGCCATCACGGATGGACAGGGGAGCCCCGGGGAGCTGTTTTTT.